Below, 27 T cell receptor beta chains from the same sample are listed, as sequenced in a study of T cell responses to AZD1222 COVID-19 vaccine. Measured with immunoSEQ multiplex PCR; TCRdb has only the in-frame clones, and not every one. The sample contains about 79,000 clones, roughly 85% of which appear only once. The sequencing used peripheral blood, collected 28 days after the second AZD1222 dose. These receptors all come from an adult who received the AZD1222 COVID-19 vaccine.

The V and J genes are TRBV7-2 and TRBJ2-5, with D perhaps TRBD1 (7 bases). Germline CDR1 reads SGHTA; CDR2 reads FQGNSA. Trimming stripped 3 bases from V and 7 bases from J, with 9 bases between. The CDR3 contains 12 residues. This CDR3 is CASSFQGGTQYF. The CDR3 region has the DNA TGTGCCAGCAGCTTTCAGGGGGGGACCCAGTACTTC.

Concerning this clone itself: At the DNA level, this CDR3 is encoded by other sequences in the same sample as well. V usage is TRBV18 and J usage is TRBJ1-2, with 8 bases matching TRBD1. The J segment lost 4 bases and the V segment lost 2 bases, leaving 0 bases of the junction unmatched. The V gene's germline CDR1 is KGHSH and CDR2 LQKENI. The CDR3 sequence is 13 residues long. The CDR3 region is CASSPGTGYGYTF. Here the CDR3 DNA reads TGTGCCAGCTCACCAGGGACAGGCTATGGCTACACCTTC.

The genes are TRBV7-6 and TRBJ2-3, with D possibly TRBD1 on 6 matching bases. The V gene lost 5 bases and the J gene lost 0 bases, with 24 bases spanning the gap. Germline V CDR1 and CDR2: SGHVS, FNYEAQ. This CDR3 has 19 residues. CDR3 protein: CASSKLGQQGPFSTDTQYF. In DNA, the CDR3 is TGTGCCAGCAGCAAACTAGGACAGCAAGGGCCCTTTAGCACAGATACGCAGTATTTT.

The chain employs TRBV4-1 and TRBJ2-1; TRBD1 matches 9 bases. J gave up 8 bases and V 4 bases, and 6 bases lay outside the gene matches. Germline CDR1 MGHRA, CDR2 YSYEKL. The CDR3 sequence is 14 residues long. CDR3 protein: CASSRTGAVDEQFF. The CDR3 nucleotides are TGCGCCAGCAGCCGGACAGGGGCCGTGGATGAGCAGTTCTTC.

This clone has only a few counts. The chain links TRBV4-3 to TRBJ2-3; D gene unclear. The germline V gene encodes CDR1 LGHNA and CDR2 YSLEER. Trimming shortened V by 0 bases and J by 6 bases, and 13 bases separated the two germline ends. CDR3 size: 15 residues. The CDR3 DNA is TGCGCCAGCAGCCAAGATTACGCTCCGGAGGATACGCAGTATTTT. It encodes CASSQDYAPEDTQYF.

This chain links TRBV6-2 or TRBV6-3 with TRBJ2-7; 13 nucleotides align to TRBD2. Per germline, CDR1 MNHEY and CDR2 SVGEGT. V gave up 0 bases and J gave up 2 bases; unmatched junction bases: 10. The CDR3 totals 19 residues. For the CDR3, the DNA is TGTGCCAGCAGTTACTCGCTTTCGGGACTAGCGGGAACCCCCTACGAGCAGTACTTC. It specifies CASSYSLSGLAGTPYEQYF.

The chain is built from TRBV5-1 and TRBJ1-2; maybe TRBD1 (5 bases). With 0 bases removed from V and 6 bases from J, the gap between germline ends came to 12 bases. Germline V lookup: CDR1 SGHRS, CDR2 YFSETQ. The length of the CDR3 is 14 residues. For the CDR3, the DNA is TGCGCCAGCAGCTTGGCCGGGGGAGGCGATGGCTACACCTTC. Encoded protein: CASSLAGGGDGYTF.

The CDR3 loop is CASSPRNSYEQYF. The DNA for the CDR3 is TGTGCCAGCAGCCCAAGGAATTCCTACGAGCAGTACTTC. The J gene is TRBJ2-7, the V gene TRBV3-1 (or the pseudogene TRBV3-2); D gene uncertain. Germline loops: CDR1 LGHDT, CDR2 YNNKEL (reference sequence). V was pared by 4 bases and J by 1 base, with 8 bases between. The CDR3 spans 13 residues.

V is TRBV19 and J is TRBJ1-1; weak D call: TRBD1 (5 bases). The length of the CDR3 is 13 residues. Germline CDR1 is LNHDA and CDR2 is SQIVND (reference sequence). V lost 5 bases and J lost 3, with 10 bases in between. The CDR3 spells CASSLGLYTEAFF. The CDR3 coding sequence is TGTGCCAGTAGTCTGGGGCTCTACACTGAAGCTTTCTTT.

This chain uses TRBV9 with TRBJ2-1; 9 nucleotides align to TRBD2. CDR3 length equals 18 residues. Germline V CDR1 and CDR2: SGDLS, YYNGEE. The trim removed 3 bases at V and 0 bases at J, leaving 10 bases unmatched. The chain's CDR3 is CASSAPGAGGRSYNEQFF. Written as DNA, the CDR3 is TGTGCCAGCAGCGCACCAGGGGCGGGAGGGCGCTCCTACAATGAGCAGTTCTTC. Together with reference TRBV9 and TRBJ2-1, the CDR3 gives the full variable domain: DSGVTQTPKHLITATGQRVTLRCSPRSGDLSVYWYQQSLDQGLQFLIQYYNGEERAKGNILERFSAQQFPDLHSELNLSSLELGDSALYFCASSAPGAGGRSYNEQFFGPGTRLTVL.

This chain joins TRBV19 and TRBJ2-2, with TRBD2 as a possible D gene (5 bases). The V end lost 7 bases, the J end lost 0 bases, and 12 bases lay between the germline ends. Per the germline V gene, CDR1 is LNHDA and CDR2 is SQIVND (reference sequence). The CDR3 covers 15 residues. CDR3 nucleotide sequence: TGTGCCAGTAACCGTGACTACTCGAACACCGGGGAGCTGTTTTTT. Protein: CASNRDYSNTGELFF.

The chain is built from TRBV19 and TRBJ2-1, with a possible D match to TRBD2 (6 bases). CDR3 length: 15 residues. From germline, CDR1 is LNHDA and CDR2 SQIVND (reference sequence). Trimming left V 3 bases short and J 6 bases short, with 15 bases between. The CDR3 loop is CASSMSGSLSNEQFF. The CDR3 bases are TGTGCCAGTAGTATGTCCGGGAGCCTGAGCAATGAGCAGTTCTTC.

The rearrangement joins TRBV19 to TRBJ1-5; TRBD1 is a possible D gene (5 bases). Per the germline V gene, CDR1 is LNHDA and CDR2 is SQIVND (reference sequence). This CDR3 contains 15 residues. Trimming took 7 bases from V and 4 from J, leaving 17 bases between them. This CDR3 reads CASTGQALGNQPQHF. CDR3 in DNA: TGTGCCAGTACGGGGCAGGCCCTGGGTAATCAGCCCCAGCATTTT.

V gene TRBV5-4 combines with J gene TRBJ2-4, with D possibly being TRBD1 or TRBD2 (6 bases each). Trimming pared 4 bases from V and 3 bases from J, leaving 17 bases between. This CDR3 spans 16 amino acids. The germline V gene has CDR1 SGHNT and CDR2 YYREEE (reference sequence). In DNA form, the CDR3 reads TGTGCCAGCAGCCGCCCGGGGGCGAGGGGCAAAAACATTCAGTACTTC. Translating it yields CASSRPGARGKNIQYF. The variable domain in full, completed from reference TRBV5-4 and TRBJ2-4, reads ETGVTQSPTHLIKTRGQQVTLRCSSQSGHNTVSWYQQALGQGPQFIFQYYREEENGRGNFPPRFSGLQFPNYSSELNVNALELDDSALYLCASSRPGARGKNIQYFGAGTRLSVL.

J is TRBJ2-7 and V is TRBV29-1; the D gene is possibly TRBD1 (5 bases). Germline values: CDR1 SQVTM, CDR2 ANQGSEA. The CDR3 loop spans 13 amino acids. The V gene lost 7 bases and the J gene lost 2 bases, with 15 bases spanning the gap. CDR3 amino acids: CSAGAGGTYEQYF. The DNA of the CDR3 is TGCAGCGCTGGGGCTGGCGGTACCTACGAGCAGTACTTC.

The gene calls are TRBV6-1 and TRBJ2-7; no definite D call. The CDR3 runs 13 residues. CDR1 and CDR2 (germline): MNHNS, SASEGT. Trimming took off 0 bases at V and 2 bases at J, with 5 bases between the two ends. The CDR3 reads CASSEAQAYEQYF. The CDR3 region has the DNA TGTGCCAGCAGTGAAGCGCAAGCCTACGAGCAGTACTTC.

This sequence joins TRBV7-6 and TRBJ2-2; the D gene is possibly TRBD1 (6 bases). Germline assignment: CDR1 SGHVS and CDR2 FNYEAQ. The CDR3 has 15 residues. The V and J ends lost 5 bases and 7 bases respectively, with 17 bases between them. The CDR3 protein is CASSPEGGYIGELFF. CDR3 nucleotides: TGTGCCAGCAGCCCGGAAGGGGGTTATATCGGGGAGCTGTTTTTT.

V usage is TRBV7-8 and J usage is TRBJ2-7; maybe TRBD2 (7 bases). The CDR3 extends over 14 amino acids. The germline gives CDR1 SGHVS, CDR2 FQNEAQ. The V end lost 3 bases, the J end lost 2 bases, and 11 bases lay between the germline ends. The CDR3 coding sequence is TGTGCCAGCAGCTTTATAGGGGGGGCCTACGAGCAGTACTTC. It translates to CASSFIGGAYEQYF.

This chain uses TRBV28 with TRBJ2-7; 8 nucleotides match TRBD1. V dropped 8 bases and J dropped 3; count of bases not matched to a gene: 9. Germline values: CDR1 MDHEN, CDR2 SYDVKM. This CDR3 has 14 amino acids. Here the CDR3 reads CASEPGQENYEQYF. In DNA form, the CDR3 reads TGTGCCAGCGAGCCGGGACAGGAAAACTACGAGCAGTACTTC.

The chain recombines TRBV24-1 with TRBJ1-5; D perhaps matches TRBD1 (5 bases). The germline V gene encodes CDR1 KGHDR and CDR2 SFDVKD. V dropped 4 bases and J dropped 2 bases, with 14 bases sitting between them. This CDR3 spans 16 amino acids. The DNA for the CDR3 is TGTGCCACCAGTGACCCCCGAGGAGGGGGCAATCAGCCCCAGCATTTT. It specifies CATSDPRGGGNQPQHF.

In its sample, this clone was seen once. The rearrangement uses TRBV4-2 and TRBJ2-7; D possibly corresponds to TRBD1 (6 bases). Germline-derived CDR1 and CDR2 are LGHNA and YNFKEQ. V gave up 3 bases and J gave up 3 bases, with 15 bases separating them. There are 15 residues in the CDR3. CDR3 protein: CASSQGTARGYEQYF. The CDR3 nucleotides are TGTGCCAGCAGCCAGGGAACCGCCAGGGGCTACGAGCAGTACTTC.

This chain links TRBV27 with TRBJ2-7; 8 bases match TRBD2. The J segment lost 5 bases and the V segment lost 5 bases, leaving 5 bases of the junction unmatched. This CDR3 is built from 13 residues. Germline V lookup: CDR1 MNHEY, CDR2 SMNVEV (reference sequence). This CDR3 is CASSKGLANEQYF. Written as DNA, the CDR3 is TGTGCCAGCAGTAAAGGACTAGCAAACGAGCAGTACTTC.

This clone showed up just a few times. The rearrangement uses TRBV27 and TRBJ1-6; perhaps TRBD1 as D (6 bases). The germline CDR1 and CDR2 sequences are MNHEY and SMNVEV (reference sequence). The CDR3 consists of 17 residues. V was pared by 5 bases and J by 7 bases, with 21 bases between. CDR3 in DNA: TGTGCCAGCAGTCTAACGAGACAGGCGGGAGGGAATTCACCCCTCCACTTT. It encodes CASSLTRQAGGNSPLHF.

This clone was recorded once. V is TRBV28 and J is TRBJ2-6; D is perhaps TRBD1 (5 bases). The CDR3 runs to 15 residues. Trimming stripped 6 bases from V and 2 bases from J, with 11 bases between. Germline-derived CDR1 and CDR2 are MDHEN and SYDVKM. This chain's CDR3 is CASRSRVPGANVLTF. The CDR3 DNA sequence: TGTGCCAGCAGGTCCAGGGTTCCTGGGGCCAACGTCCTGACTTTC.

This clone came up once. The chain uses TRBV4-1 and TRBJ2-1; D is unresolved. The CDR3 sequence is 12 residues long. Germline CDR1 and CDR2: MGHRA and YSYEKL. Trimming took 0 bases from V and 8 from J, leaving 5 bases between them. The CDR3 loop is CASSQDPHEQFF. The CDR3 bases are TGCGCCAGCAGCCAAGATCCCCATGAGCAGTTCTTC.

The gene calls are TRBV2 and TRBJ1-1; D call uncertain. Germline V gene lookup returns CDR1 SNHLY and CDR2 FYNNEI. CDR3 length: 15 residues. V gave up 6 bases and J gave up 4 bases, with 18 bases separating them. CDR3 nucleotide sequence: TGTGCCAGCAGCGAACCCCCTCAGGTAGGCACTGAAGCTTTCTTT. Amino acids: CASSEPPQVGTEAFF.

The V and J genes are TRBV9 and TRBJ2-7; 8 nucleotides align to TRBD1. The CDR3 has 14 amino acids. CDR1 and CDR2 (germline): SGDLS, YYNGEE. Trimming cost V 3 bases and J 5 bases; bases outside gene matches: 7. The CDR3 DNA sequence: TGTGCCAGCAGCGACGGACAGGGCGTCGACGAGCAGTACTTC. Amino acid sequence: CASSDGQGVDEQYF.